These 27 T cell receptor beta chains were all obtained from the same sample, sequenced in a study of T-cell reconstitution after alpha-beta-depleted transplantation in children. During its preparation, the TCRbeta library received unique molecular identifiers. TCRdb itself ran the PCR reads through MiXCR, one entry per CDR3 protein. The sample includes a few hundred thousand distinct CDR3 sequences, roughly a quarter of them seen just once. The specimen was PBMCs, collected before TCRalphabeta/CD19-depleted stem cell transplant. The source of these receptors is a boy under two years old with Wiskott-Aldrich syndrome, due to receive a stem cell transplant.

This clonotype was found a few times. The chain couples TRBV5-1 to TRBJ2-2, with D unclear. Between the trimmed V and J ends, which lost 2 bases and 7 bases, there was a span of 12 bases. In germline, CDR1 is SGHRS, CDR2 YFSETQ. The CDR3 runs to 14 residues. The chain's CDR3 is CASSLIQLDGELFF. CDR3 nucleotide sequence: TGCGCCAGCAGCTTAATACAGTTAGACGGGGAGCTGTTTTTT.

The gene calls are TRBV29-1 and TRBJ1-4; a possible D gene is TRBD1 (6 bases). Germline V gene lookup returns CDR1 SQVTM and CDR2 ANQGSEA. V was clipped by 3 bases and J by 8 bases, with 13 bases between them. The CDR3 consists of 13 residues. The CDR3 here is CSVDTLGGEKLFF. The CDR3 DNA is TGCAGCGTTGATACATTAGGGGGGGAAAAACTGTTTTTT.

The rearrangement uses TRBV20-1 and TRBJ2-1; D gene ambiguous. This CDR3 region has 15 residues. The germline V gene encodes CDR1 DFQATT and CDR2 SNEGSKA (reference sequence). With 0 bases removed from V and 3 bases from J, the gap between germline ends came to 12 bases. CDR3 loop: CSARDQYRRYNEQFF. Written as DNA, the CDR3 is TGCAGTGCTAGAGATCAATATCGGCGCTACAATGAGCAGTTCTTC.

This clonotype was picked up a small number of times. The chain recombines TRBV5-1 with TRBJ2-3; 12 bases align to TRBD1. Germline CDR1 reads SGHRS; CDR2 reads YFSETQ. J gave up 6 bases and V 5 bases, and 7 bases lay outside the gene matches. There are 15 residues in the CDR3. The CDR3 bases are TGCGCCAGCAGTCCGGGACAGGGGGCTTGGGATACGCAGTATTTT. It codes for CASSPGQGAWDTQYF.

This clonotype was seen more than once but under ten times. The chain has TRBV10-3 and TRBJ2-2; TRBD1 matches at 8 bases. The CDR3 totals 14 residues. Trimming took 6 bases from V and 3 from J; bases not matched to a gene: 3. Germline V gives CDR1 ENHRY, CDR2 SYGVKD. CDR3 loop: CAISADRDTGELFF. In DNA form, the CDR3 reads TGTGCCATCAGCGCGGACAGGGACACCGGGGAGCTGTTTTTT.

The sample holds a few counts of this clonotype. The chain recombines TRBV5-6 with TRBJ2-7; TRBD1 matches 8 bases. Germline CDR1 and CDR2: SGHDT and YYEEEE. The CDR3 runs to 14 residues. After removal of 4 bases from V and 2 bases from J, the junction contained 5 bases not matched to a gene. The CDR3 region has the DNA TGTGCCAGCAGCGGGACAGGCCTCCCCTACGAGCAGTACTTC. It yields the protein CASSGTGLPYEQYF.

The chain links TRBV9 to TRBJ2-3; D perhaps matches TRBD2 (5 bases). Germline V gene data show CDR1 as SGDLS and CDR2 as YYNGEE. The CDR3 totals 14 residues. The V gene lost 4 bases and the J gene lost 2 bases, with 11 bases spanning the gap. The CDR3 region has the DNA TGTGCCAGCAGCACCCCGACTAACACAGATACGCAGTATTTT. Protein: CASSTPTNTDTQYF.

Only a few counts were recorded for this clonotype. This chain links TRBV20-1 with TRBJ2-4; TRBD1 matches 9 bases. Trimming at V came to 1 base and at J to 8 bases, leaving 9 bases not matched to a gene. The CDR3 spans 15 residues. Germline V lookup: CDR1 DFQATT, CDR2 SNEGSKA (reference sequence). CDR3 sequence: CSARGVGDRAYIQYF. The CDR3 DNA sequence: TGCAGTGCTAGAGGAGTTGGGGACAGGGCTTACATTCAGTACTTC.

This clonotype was found a few times. The V and J genes are TRBV15 and TRBJ2-5, with 7 bases lining up with TRBD2. Per germline, CDR1 LNHNV and CDR2 YYDKDF (reference sequence). The V gene end was trimmed by 1 base and the J gene end by 5 bases; junction bases not matched to a gene: 4. The CDR3 runs 14 residues. CDR3 nucleotide sequence: TGTGCCACCAGCAGAGGGGAGGGGTTGGAGACCCAGTACTTC. This encodes CATSRGEGLETQYF.

This clonotype was detected many times. The J gene is TRBJ2-4, the V gene TRBV11-2, with 9 bases aligning to TRBD2. Germline CDR1 is SGHAT and CDR2 is FQNNGV. The V segment lost 0 bases and the J segment 2 bases; nucleotides outside the gene matches: 8. The CDR3 totals 18 residues. The CDR3 sequence is CASSLELGSGRTKNIQYF. CDR3 in DNA: TGTGCCAGCAGCTTAGAGCTGGGTAGCGGGAGAACCAAAAACATTCAGTACTTC.

A few counts support this clonotype. The chain is built from TRBV5-1 and TRBJ2-7, with 7 bases identical to TRBD1. The germline V gene encodes CDR1 SGHRS and CDR2 YFSETQ. This CDR3 region has 14 residues. V lost 4 bases and J lost 2; bases outside the gene matches: 6. For the CDR3, the DNA is TGCGCCAGCAGCCAACGACAGGGCCCCTACGAGCAGTACTTC. This encodes CASSQRQGPYEQYF.

This rearrangement joins TRBV18 to TRBJ2-3, with TRBD2 matching over 8 bases. With 3 bases clipped from V and 2 bases from J, the junction kept 10 bases outside the gene matches. The germline V gene has CDR1 KGHSH and CDR2 LQKENI. The length of the CDR3 is 17 residues. CDR3 DNA: TGTGCCAGCTCACCTGGGGGCCTAGCGGGCCTCACAGATACGCAGTATTTT. Translating it yields CASSPGGLAGLTDTQYF.

This chain uses TRBV28 with TRBJ2-4, with D perhaps assigned TRBD1 or TRBD2 (5 bases each). Germline lookup yields CDR1 MDHEN and CDR2 SYDVKM. The CDR3 consists of 15 residues. The V end lost 5 bases, the J end lost 8 bases, and 19 bases lay between the germline ends. DNA for the CDR3: TGTGCCAGCAGTGATACCGGGACCTGGGTTGACATTCAGTACTTC. This codes for CASSDTGTWVDIQYF.

This clonotype was observed a handful of times. The chain's CDR3 is CAISRLAGAGELFF. The CDR3 DNA sequence: TGTGCCATCAGTCGTCTAGCGGGGGCCGGGGAGCTGTTTTTT. This rearrangement joins TRBV10-3 to TRBJ2-2, with 10 bases aligning to TRBD2. CDR3 length: 14 amino acids. J was trimmed by 6 bases and V by 5 bases; bases with no gene match: 3. From germline, CDR1 is ENHRY and CDR2 SYGVKD.

CDR3 sequence: CSALPGQGRADTQYF. The DNA of the CDR3 is TGCAGTGCGCTACCGGGACAGGGGAGGGCAGATACGCAGTATTTT. This chain connects TRBV20-1 to TRBJ2-3; 10 bases line up with TRBD1. The V segment lost 6 bases and the J segment 4 bases; nucleotides outside the gene matches: 10. The CDR3 spans 15 residues. CDR1 is DFQATT and CDR2 is SNEGSKA in the germline V gene (reference sequence).

V gene TRBV20-1 combines with J gene TRBJ2-1; D is ambiguous. Germline CDR1 is DFQATT and CDR2 is SNEGSKA (reference sequence). The ends were cut back, 6 bases at V and 4 bases at J, with 19 bases in the middle. The CDR3 covers 15 residues. CDR3 DNA sequence: TGCAGTGCCCAACTTGCCAGGCCAAGTTACAATGAGCAGTTCTTC. It encodes CSAQLARPSYNEQFF.

The chain combines TRBV7-6 with TRBJ2-7, with 9 bases aligning to TRBD2. The germline CDR1 and CDR2 sequences are SGHVS and FNYEAQ. CDR3 size: 16 residues. V lost 3 bases, J lost 5 bases, and 11 bases stayed unmatched. Here the CDR3 DNA reads TGTGCCAGCAGCTTGGGTGGGGGGACTAGCTGGAACGAGCAGTACTTC. Translating it yields CASSLGGGTSWNEQYF.

The chain links TRBV20-1 to TRBJ1-5; 8 nucleotides align to TRBD1. Germline V gene sequence: CDR1 DFQATT, CDR2 SNEGSKA (reference sequence). The CDR3 loop spans 15 amino acids. The ends lost 3 bases at V and 7 bases at J; junction bases unmatched: 11. CDR3 nucleotide sequence: TGCAGTGCTAGTAAAGGGGGACAGGCTCTCCAGCCCCAGCATTTT. Its translation: CSASKGGQALQPQHF.

The chain employs TRBV27 and TRBJ2-1; perhaps TRBD2 as D (5 bases). Per the germline V gene, CDR1 is MNHEY and CDR2 is SMNVEV (reference sequence). V lost 5 bases and J lost 6, with 20 bases in between. The CDR3 length is 16 residues. As DNA, the CDR3 is TGTGCCAGCAGTGAACAGCGGATCAGAGTCCCCAATGAGCAGTTCTTC. Its translation: CASSEQRIRVPNEQFF.

This clonotype was seen more than once but under ten times. The genes are TRBV5-1 and TRBJ2-1; no firm D call. CDR1 and CDR2 (germline): SGHRS, YFSETQ. The CDR3 covers 14 residues. With 0 bases removed from V and 8 bases from J, the gap between germline ends came to 12 bases. This CDR3 reads CASSLALVRDEQFF. The CDR3 nucleotides are TGCGCCAGCAGCTTGGCCCTGGTACGGGATGAGCAGTTCTTC.

This clonotype was picked up a small number of times. This chain links TRBV24-1 with TRBJ2-7; D might be TRBD2 (5 bases). Deletions cut 6 bases from V and 3 bases from J, with 14 bases between. Germline V gene sequence: CDR1 KGHDR, CDR2 SFDVKD. This CDR3 region has 14 residues. In DNA form, the CDR3 reads TGTGCCACCAGTCATACGGGATCAGTCTACGAGCAGTACTTC. It translates to CATSHTGSVYEQYF.

The rearrangement uses TRBV5-1 and TRBJ2-1; 11 nucleotides agree with TRBD2. Germline lookup yields CDR1 SGHRS and CDR2 YFSETQ. J gave up 5 bases and V 7 bases, and 5 bases lay outside the gene matches. This CDR3 spans 14 amino acids. Here the CDR3 DNA reads TGCGCCAGCCAACTAGCGGGAGCCCACAATGAGCAGTTCTTC. Its protein is CASQLAGAHNEQFF.

This clonotype was seen once. CDR3 in amino acids: CASSLRKGVGQYYEQYF. The CDR3 nucleotides read TGTGCCAGCAGTTTAAGAAAAGGTGTTGGACAATACTACGAGCAGTACTTC. This chain uses TRBV12-3 or TRBV12-4 with TRBJ2-7; possibly TRBD1 for D (5 bases). V was cut by 2 bases and J by 3 bases, with 20 bases left in between. The CDR3 covers 17 residues.

The table lists this clonotype with a few counts. The rearrangement joins TRBV27 to TRBJ2-1, with 10 bases lining up with TRBD2. J was trimmed by 4 bases and V by 5 bases; bases with no gene match: 11. The germline V gene has CDR1 MNHEY and CDR2 SMNVEV (reference sequence). This CDR3 spans 17 amino acids. CDR3 bases: TGTGCCAGCAGTGGGTGGGGAATGACTAGCGGGTACAATGAGCAGTTCTTC. Protein product: CASSGWGMTSGYNEQFF.

This clonotype turned up a few times. CDR3 loop: CASSPRGDSRPDTQYF. The DNA for the CDR3 is TGTGCCAGCAGCCCGAGGGGGGACAGCCGGCCAGATACGCAGTATTTT. This chain joins TRBV9 and TRBJ2-3, with D perhaps matching TRBD1 (7 bases). Germline V gene data show CDR1 as SGDLS and CDR2 as YYNGEE. The CDR3 extends over 16 amino acids. With 4 bases removed from V and 4 bases from J, the gap between germline ends came to 19 bases.

The genes are TRBV29-1 and TRBJ2-5; a possible D gene is TRBD2 (5 bases). The CDR3 sequence is 13 residues long. With 5 bases removed from V and 5 bases from J, the gap between germline ends came to 15 bases. Germline CDR1 and CDR2: SQVTM and ANQGSEA. The CDR3 is CSVSGLSGETQYF. The CDR3 region has the DNA TGCAGCGTTTCTGGACTCTCGGGGGAGACCCAGTACTTC.

This clonotype has only a few counts. The germline gene is not matched at one end of the junction; a read error may be the cause. The chain has TRBV5-1 and TRBJ2-1; the D call may be TRBD1 or TRBD2 (5 bases each). CDR3 size: 15 residues. Germline assignment: CDR1 SGHRS and CDR2 YFSETQ. CDR3 sequence reads: CASSLGTPTYNEQFF. CDR3 nucleotides: TGTGCCAGCAGTCTAGGGACGCCTACCTACAATGAGCAGTTCTTC.